This section outlines one T cell receptor (beta chain) sequence together with its context. Its antigen is as yet unknown. TCR beta cDNA libraries had unique molecular identifiers. About 500,000 cDNA molecules were obtained per 1 to 10 million input T cells. TCRdb redid the calling of the PCR reads with MiXCR, one entry per CDR3 protein. The sample has 650,000 to 850,000 distinct CDR3 sequences; approximately 57% are singletons. This specimen belongs to a study of post-analysis software for immune sequencing data. Unmatched junction bases numbered 16, after V lost 1 base and J lost 1 base. The V gene's germline CDR1 is DFQATT and CDR2 SNEGSKA (reference sequence). The CDR3 loop spans 20 amino acids. Findings of the study overall: A handful of TRBV segments appeared more often in patients than in controls, and TRBV5-6, TRBV5-1 and TRBV20-1 were among these. Analysis by F measure revealed that same-batch samples clustered strongly together.

This clonotype was obtained from a girl aged 5-17 years with multiple sclerosis. This chain links TRBV20-1 with TRBJ2-3, with 11 bases fitting TRBD2. Sequencing was performed on blood. CDR3 in amino acids: CSARGSGTSGFPGGTDTQYF. The CDR3 DNA reads TGCAGTGCTAGAGGTTCCGGGACTAGCGGCTTCCCCGGGGGCACAGATACGCAGTATTTT.